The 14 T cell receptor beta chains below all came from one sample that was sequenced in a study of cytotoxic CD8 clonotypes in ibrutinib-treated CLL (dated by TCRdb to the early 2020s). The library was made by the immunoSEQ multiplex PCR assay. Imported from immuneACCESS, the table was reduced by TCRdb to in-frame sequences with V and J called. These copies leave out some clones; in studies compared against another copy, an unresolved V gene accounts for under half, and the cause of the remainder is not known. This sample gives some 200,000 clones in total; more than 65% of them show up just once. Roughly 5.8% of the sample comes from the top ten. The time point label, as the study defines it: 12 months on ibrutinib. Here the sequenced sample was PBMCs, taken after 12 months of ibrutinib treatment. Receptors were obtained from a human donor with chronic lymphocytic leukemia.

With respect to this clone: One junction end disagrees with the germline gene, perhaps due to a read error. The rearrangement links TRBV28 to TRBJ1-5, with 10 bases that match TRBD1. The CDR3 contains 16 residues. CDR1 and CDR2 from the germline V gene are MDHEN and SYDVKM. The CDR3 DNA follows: TGTGCCAGCAGTTTACCAGGGGACAGGGGCAACCAGCCCCAGCATTTT. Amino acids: CASSLPGDRGNQPQHF.

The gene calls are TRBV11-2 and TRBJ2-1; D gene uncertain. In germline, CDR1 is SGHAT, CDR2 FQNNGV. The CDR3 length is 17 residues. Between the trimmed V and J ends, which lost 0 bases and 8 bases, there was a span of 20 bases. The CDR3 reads CASSLDHRLLSLDEQFF. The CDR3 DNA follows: TGTGCCAGCAGCTTAGATCATCGATTACTCAGCCTCGATGAGCAGTTCTTC.

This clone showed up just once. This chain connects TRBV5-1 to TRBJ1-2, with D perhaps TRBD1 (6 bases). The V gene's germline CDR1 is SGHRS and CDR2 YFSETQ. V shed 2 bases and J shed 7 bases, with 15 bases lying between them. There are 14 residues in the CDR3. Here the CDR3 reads CASSLTGIGIGYTF. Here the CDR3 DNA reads TGCGCCAGCAGCTTAACAGGGATCGGGATTGGCTACACCTTC.

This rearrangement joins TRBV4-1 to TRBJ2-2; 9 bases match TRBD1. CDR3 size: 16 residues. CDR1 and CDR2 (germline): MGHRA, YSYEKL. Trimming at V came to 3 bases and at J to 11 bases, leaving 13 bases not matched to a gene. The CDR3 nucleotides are TGCGCCAGCAGCCAGCCCTTACAGGGGGCCGGGCGAGAGCTGTTTTTT. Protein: CASSQPLQGAGRELFF.

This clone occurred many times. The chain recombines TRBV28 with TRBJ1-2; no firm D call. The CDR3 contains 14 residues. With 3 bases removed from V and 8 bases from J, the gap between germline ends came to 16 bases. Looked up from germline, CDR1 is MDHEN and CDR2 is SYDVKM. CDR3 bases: TGTGCCAGCAGTTTTGCCGGATCGGCACAGGGCTACACCTTC. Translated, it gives CASSFAGSAQGYTF.

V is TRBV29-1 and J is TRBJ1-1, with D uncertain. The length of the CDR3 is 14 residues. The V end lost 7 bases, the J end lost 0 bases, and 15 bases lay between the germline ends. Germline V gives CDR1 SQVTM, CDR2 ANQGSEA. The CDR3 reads CSAQSPALNTEAFF. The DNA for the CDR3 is TGCAGCGCCCAATCCCCGGCGCTGAACACTGAAGCTTTCTTT.

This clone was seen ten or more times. The CDR3: CASSVGQGGEKLFF. Here the CDR3 DNA reads TGTGCCAGCAGTGTTGGACAGGGAGGCGAAAAACTGTTTTTT. The chain recombines TRBV6-4 with TRBJ1-4; 8 nucleotides agree with TRBD1. V shed 4 bases, J shed 8 bases, and the junction held 6 bases outside the gene matches. Germline V gives CDR1 MRHNA, CDR2 SNTAGT. The CDR3 totals 14 residues.

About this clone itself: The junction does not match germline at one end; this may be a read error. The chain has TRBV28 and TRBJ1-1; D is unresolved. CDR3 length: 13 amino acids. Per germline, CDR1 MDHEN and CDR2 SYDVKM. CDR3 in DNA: TGTGCCAGCCGTTTAGGTAGTCGCACTGAAGCTTTCTTT. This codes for CASRLGSRTEAFF.

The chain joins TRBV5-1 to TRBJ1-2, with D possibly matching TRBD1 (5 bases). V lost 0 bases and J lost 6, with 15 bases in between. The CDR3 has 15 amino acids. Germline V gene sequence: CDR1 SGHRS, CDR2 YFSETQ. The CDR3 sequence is CASSLAGASVDGYTF. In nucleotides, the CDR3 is TGCGCCAGCAGCTTGGCTGGGGCGTCGGTGGATGGCTACACCTTC.

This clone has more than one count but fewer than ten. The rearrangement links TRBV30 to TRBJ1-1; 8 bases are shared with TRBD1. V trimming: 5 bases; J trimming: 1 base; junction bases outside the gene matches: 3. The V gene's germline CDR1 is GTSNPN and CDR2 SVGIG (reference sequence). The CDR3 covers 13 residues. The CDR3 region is CAWGQGGNTEAFF. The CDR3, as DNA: TGTGCCTGGGGACAGGGAGGGAACACTGAAGCTTTCTTT.

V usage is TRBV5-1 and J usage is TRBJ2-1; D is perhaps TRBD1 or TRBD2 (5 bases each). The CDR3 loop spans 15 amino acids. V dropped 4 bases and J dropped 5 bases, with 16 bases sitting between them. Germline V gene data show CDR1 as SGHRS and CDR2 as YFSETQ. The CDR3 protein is CASSRRVGTDNEQFF. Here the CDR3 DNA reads TGCGCCAGCAGCCGTCGTGTAGGGACGGACAATGAGCAGTTCTTC.

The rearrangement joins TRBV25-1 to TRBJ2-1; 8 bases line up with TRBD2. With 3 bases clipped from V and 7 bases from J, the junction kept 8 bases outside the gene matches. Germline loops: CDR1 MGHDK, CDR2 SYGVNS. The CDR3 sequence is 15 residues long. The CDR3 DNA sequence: TGTGCCAGCAGTGATACTAGCGGAGTGGGTAATGAGCAGTTCTTC. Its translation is CASSDTSGVGNEQFF.

CDR3 amino acids: CASNSGGTDTQYF. The CDR3 DNA reads TGCGCCAGCAACTCCGGGGGCACAGATACGCAGTATTTT. The chain is built from TRBV5-1 and TRBJ2-3; maybe TRBD2 (5 bases). Germline V lookup: CDR1 SGHRS, CDR2 YFSETQ. V lost 6 bases and J 1 base, leaving 9 bases between the germline ends. The CDR3 totals 13 residues. Together with reference TRBV5-1 and TRBJ2-3, the CDR3 gives the full variable domain: KAGVTQTPRYLIKTRGQQVTLSCSPISGHRSVSWYQQTPGQGLQFLFEYFSETQRNKGNFPGRFSGRQFSNSRSEMNVSTLELGDSALYLCASNSGGTDTQYFGPGTRLTVL.

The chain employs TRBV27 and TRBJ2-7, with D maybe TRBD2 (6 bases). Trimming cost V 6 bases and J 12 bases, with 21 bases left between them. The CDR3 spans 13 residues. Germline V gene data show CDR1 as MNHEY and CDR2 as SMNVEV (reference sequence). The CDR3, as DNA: TGTGCCAGCAGAAGATTAGCGGATACGTTTACGTACTTC. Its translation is CASRRLADTFTYF.